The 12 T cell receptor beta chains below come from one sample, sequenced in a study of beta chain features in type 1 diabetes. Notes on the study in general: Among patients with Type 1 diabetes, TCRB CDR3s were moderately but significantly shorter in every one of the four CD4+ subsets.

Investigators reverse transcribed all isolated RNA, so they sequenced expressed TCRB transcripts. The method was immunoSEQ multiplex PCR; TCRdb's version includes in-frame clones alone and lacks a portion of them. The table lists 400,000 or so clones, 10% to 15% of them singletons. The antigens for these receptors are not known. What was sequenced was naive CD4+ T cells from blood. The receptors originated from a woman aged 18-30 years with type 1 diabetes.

The CDR3 loop is CASSRDRRGQPQHF. In nucleotides, the CDR3 is TGCGCCAGCAGCCGAGATCGAAGGGGGCAGCCCCAGCATTTT. The chain links TRBV4-3 to TRBJ1-5, with a tentative D call TRBD1 (6 bases). This CDR3 is built from 14 residues. Germline CDR1 is LGHNA and CDR2 is YSLEER. The V and J ends lost 4 bases and 7 bases respectively, with 14 bases between them.

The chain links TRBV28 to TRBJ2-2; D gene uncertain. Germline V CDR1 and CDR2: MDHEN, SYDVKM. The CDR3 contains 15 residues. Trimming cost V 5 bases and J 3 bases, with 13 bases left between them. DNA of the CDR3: TGTGCCAGCAGTCTGTTAGAAGTCCACACCGGGGAGCTGTTTTTT. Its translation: CASSLLEVHTGELFF.

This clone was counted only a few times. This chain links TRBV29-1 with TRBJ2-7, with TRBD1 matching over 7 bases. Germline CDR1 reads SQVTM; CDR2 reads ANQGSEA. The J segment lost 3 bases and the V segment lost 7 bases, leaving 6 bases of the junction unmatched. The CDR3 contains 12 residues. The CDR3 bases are TGCAGCGGCCGGGACAGCATCTACGAGCAGTACTTC. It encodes CSGRDSIYEQYF.

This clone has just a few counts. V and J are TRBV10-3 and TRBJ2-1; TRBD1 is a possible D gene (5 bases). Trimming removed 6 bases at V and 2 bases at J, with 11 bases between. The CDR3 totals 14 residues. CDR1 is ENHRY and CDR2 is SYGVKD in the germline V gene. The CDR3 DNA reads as TGTGCCATCAGCACAGGTAGCCCCTACAATGAGCAGTTCTTC. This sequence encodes CAISTGSPYNEQFF.

CDR3 region: CASSSELNRRHSNQPQHF. CDR3 coding DNA: TGTGCCAGCAGCTCAGAATTGAACAGACGGCATAGCAATCAGCCCCAGCATTTT. The chain employs TRBV11-2 and TRBJ1-5; D gene ambiguous. Trimming took off 4 bases at V and 0 bases at J, with 19 bases between the two ends. The CDR3 has 18 amino acids. Germline V gives CDR1 SGHAT, CDR2 FQNNGV.

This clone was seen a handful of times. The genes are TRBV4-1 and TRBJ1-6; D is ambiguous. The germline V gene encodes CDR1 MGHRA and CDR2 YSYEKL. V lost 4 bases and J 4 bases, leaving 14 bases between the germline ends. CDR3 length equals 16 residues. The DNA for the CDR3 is TGCGCCAGCAGCCCCGGTGGAGACTTTTATAATTCACCCCTCCACTTT. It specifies CASSPGGDFYNSPLHF.

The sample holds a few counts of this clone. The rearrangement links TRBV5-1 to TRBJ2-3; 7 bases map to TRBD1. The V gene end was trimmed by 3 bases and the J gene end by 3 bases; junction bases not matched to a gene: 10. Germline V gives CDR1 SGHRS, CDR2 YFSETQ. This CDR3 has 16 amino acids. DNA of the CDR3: TGCGCCAGCAGCTCGCGGACACAGGGGATGACAGATACGCAGTATTTT. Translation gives CASSSRTQGMTDTQYF.

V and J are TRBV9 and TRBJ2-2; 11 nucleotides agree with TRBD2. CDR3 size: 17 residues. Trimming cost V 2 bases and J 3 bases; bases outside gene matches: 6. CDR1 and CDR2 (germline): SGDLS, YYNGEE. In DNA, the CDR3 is TGTGCCAGCAGCGTCGGTAGCGGGAGGGCCTACACCGGGGAGCTGTTTTTT. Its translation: CASSVGSGRAYTGELFF.

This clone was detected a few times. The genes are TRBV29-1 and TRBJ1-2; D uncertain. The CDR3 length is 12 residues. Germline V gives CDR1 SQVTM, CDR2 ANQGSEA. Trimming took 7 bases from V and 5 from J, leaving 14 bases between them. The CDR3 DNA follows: TGCAGCGCCCTACAGAGAGCATATGGCTACACCTTC. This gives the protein CSALQRAYGYTF.

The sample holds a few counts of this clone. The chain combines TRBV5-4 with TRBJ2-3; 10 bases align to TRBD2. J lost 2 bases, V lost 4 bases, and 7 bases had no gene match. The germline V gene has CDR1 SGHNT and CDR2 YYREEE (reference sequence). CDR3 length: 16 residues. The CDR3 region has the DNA TGTGCCAGCAGCCCGCGAGCGGGAGGGAACACAGATACGCAGTATTTT. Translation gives CASSPRAGGNTDTQYF.

The CDR3 protein is CASSGPRHPYNEQFF. The CDR3 coding sequence is TGTGCCAGCAGTGGACCTCGACATCCCTACAATGAGCAGTTCTTC. V and J are TRBV25-1 and TRBJ2-1; D unclear. Trimming stripped 4 bases from V and 2 bases from J, with 12 bases between. Germline CDR1 and CDR2: MGHDK and SYGVNS. This CDR3 region has 15 residues.

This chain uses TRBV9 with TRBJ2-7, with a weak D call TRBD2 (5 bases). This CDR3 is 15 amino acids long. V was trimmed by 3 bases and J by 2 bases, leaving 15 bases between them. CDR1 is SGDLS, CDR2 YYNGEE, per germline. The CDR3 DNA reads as TGTGCCAGCAGCGGGACGGGATCAAGAGCCTACGAGCAGTACTTC. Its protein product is CASSGTGSRAYEQYF. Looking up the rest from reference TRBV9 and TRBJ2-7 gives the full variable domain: DSGVTQTPKHLITATGQRVTLRCSPRSGDLSVYWYQQSLDQGLQFLIQYYNGEERAKGNILERFSAQQFPDLHSELNLSSLELGDSALYFCASSGTGSRAYEQYFGPGTRLTVT.